The 30 T cell receptor beta chains reported below all come from one sample, sequenced in a study of CD8 T cell repertoires and HIV-1 epitope variants. No antigen is known for these receptors. Using immunoSEQ multiplex PCR, the repertoire was profiled, and TCRdb retains in-frame clones only, with some absent. The sample includes about 5,300 clones, around two thirds of them seen just once. The sequencing sample was made of cultured CD8+ T cells derived from PBMCs. The source of these receptors is a male donor with HIV.

V usage is TRBV15 and J usage is TRBJ1-6; D is unclear. CDR1 LNHNV and CDR2 YYDKDF come from the germline V gene (reference sequence). CDR3 size: 16 residues. V was shortened by 2 bases and J by 5 bases, with 13 bases between the two germline ends. The CDR3 protein is CATSRLPRPNNSPLHF. The CDR3 nucleotides read TGTGCCACCAGCAGATTACCTCGACCAAATAATTCACCCCTCCACTTT.

This chain links TRBV2 with TRBJ2-1; 12 bases map to TRBD1. Unmatched junction bases numbered 5, after V lost 5 bases and J lost 9 bases. This CDR3 is built from 14 residues. Germline V gives CDR1 SNHLY, CDR2 FYNNEI. The CDR3, as DNA: TGTGCCAGCAGTAATCCGGGACAGGGGGCTGAGCAGTTCTTC. Protein product: CASSNPGQGAEQFF.

Regarding this clone: Other DNA sequences of this sample code for an identical CDR3. The chain couples TRBV7-2 to TRBJ2-1; tentatively, D is TRBD2 (6 bases). Germline CDR1 SGHTA, CDR2 FQGNSA. The CDR3 totals 13 residues. V gave up 1 base and J gave up 7 bases, with 8 bases separating them. Here the CDR3 reads CASSLGGENEQFF. CDR3 nucleotide sequence: TGTGCCAGCAGCTTAGGCGGGGAAAATGAGCAGTTCTTC.

The genes are TRBV19 and TRBJ2-5; no clear D gene. The germline CDR1 and CDR2 sequences are LNHDA and SQIVND (reference sequence). The V end lost 5 bases, the J end lost 1 base, and 14 bases lay between the germline ends. The CDR3 contains 15 residues. Written as DNA, the CDR3 is TGTGCCAGTAGTGAAGATTGGCAGGCCCAAGAGACCCAGTACTTC. Protein sequence: CASSEDWQAQETQYF.

A few counts support this clone. This sequence joins TRBV28 and TRBJ1-2, with D unclear. CDR1 is MDHEN and CDR2 is SYDVKM in the germline V gene. The CDR3 is made up of 14 amino acids. Trimming shortened V by 3 bases and J by 5 bases, and 13 bases separated the two germline ends. CDR3 sequence: CASSFTRVSYGYTF. CDR3 DNA: TGTGCCAGCAGTTTCACCCGGGTTTCGTATGGCTACACCTTC.

The chain carries TRBV28 and TRBJ1-1, with 9 bases lining up with TRBD1. V lost 4 bases to trimming and J lost 4 bases; unmatched junction nucleotides: 1. Per germline, CDR1 MDHEN and CDR2 SYDVKM. The CDR3 extends over 13 amino acids. CDR3 in amino acids: CASSWDRATEAFF. The CDR3 DNA reads TGTGCCAGCAGTTGGGACAGGGCCACTGAAGCTTTCTTT.

The CDR3 reads CASSSTLTARYGYTF. Written as DNA, the CDR3 is TGTGCCAGCAGTTCGACCCTGACAGCTAGATATGGCTACACCTTC. V usage is TRBV28 and J usage is TRBJ1-2; D is possibly TRBD1 (5 bases). This CDR3 comprises 15 residues. Germline CDR1 is MDHEN and CDR2 is SYDVKM. V was trimmed by 4 bases and J by 5 bases, leaving 17 bases between them.

The chain combines TRBV30 with TRBJ1-1, with D uncertain. The CDR3 runs to 12 residues. Deletions cut 6 bases from V and 2 bases from J, with 10 bases between. The germline V gene encodes CDR1 GTSNPN and CDR2 SVGIG (reference sequence). CDR3: CACGRLNTEAFF. CDR3 coding DNA: TGTGCCTGTGGGAGGTTAAACACTGAAGCTTTCTTT.

V and J are TRBV29-1 and TRBJ2-1, with a possible D match to TRBD2 (6 bases). Germline V gene lookup returns CDR1 SQVTM and CDR2 ANQGSEA. V lost 0 bases and J 1 base, leaving 16 bases between the germline ends. This CDR3 spans 17 amino acids. This CDR3 reads CSVEDVFGGASYNEQFF. The DNA for the CDR3 is TGCAGCGTTGAAGATGTTTTCGGGGGTGCGTCCTACAATGAGCAGTTCTTC.

Only one count was recorded for this clone. The chain recombines TRBV28 with TRBJ1-3; a possible D gene is TRBD1 (6 bases). V was clipped by 6 bases and J by 4 bases, with 19 bases between them. The germline CDR1 and CDR2 sequences are MDHEN and SYDVKM. The CDR3 sequence is 16 residues long. The CDR3, as DNA: TGTGCCAGCAGGGGACCCGGACAGTTGTCAGGAAACACCATATATTTT. It specifies CASRGPGQLSGNTIYF.

CDR3 sequence: CASSYSSTNDNYGYTF. CDR3 DNA sequence: TGTGCCAGCAGTTATTCGTCCACGAATGATAACTATGGCTACACCTTC. This chain connects TRBV6-5 to TRBJ1-2; unclear D gene. Germline loops: CDR1 MNHEY, CDR2 SVGAGI. The V end lost 3 bases, the J end lost 1 base, and 15 bases lay between the germline ends. The CDR3 covers 16 residues.

The chain links TRBV27 to TRBJ2-3; D is unclear. Trimming left V 5 bases short and J 5 bases short, with 11 bases between. CDR1 and CDR2 (germline): MNHEY, SMNVEV (reference sequence). The CDR3 contains 13 residues. The chain's CDR3 is CASSGPHGDTQYF. The CDR3 DNA sequence: TGTGCCAGCAGTGGTCCCCATGGAGATACGCAGTATTTT.

The chain combines TRBV18 with TRBJ2-7; D remains unclear. Germline V gene lookup returns CDR1 KGHSH and CDR2 LQKENI. The CDR3 loop spans 14 amino acids. V lost 0 bases, J lost 2 bases, and 8 bases lay in between. CDR3 coding DNA: TGTGCCAGCTCACCACCGCGCAGACCCTACGAGCAGTACTTC. Translated: CASSPPRRPYEQYF.

This clone is medium-sized in the sample. V is TRBV29-1 and J is TRBJ2-1; 8 bases match TRBD1. This CDR3 is built from 14 residues. V lost 3 bases and J lost 4; bases outside the gene matches: 5. CDR1 is SQVTM, CDR2 ANQGSEA, per germline. CDR3 residues: CSVDHWDRYNEQFF. The CDR3, as DNA: TGCAGCGTTGACCACTGGGACAGGTACAATGAGCAGTTCTTC.

V and J are TRBV7-9 and TRBJ1-1; 12 positions match TRBD1. CDR1 is SEHNR and CDR2 is FQNEAQ in the germline V gene (reference sequence). This CDR3 comprises 18 residues. The trim removed 3 bases at V and 0 bases at J, leaving 8 bases unmatched. CDR3 DNA sequence: TGTGCCAGCAGCTTCGATTTCGGGACAGGGGGCCTGAACACTGAAGCTTTCTTT. Amino acid sequence: CASSFDFGTGGLNTEAFF.

The chain carries TRBV6-6 and TRBJ2-3; no definite D call. Trimming pared 10 bases from V and 0 bases from J, leaving 11 bases between. Germline V gene sequence: CDR1 MNHNY, CDR2 SVGAGI (reference sequence). The CDR3 is made up of 13 amino acids. The CDR3 sequence is CATKPPSTDTQYF. The CDR3 region has the DNA TGTGCCACCAAGCCGCCTAGCACAGATACGCAGTATTTT.

This chain uses TRBV14 with TRBJ2-5; D call uncertain. This CDR3 has 11 amino acids. The V gene's germline CDR1 is SGHDN and CDR2 FVKESK. Trimming cost V 1 base and J 11 bases, with 8 bases left between them. CDR3 amino acids: CASSQGVVQYF. In DNA form, the CDR3 reads TGTGCCAGCAGCCAAGGGGTAGTGCAGTACTTC. Full variable domain (rest looked up from reference TRBV14 and TRBJ2-5): EAGVTQFPSHSVIEKGQTVTLRCDPISGHDNLYWYRRVMGKEIKFLLHFVKESKQDESGMPNNRFLAERTGGTYSTLKVQPAELEDSGVYFCASSQGVVQYFGPGTRLLVL.

This clone was recorded a few times. The rearrangement links TRBV7-9 to TRBJ2-7, with TRBD1 matching over 7 bases. Trimming cost V 0 bases and J 2 bases; bases outside gene matches: 1. Germline assignment: CDR1 SEHNR and CDR2 FQNEAQ (reference sequence). The CDR3 runs to 14 residues. CDR3: CASSLAGQTYEQYF. CDR3 DNA: TGTGCCAGCAGCTTAGCGGGACAGACCTACGAGCAGTACTTC.

Worth noting for this clone: Other DNA sequences within the sample encode an identical CDR3. The genes are TRBV7-8 and TRBJ1-4, with D maybe TRBD1 (5 bases). The V end lost 5 bases, the J end lost 4 bases, and 14 bases lay between the germline ends. The CDR3 is 15 amino acids. Germline CDR1 is SGHVS and CDR2 is FQNEAQ. CDR3 nucleotide sequence: TGTGCCAGCAGCCAGCGACAGTCCTATAATGAAAAACTGTTTTTT. This codes for CASSQRQSYNEKLFF.

This chain uses TRBV5-1 with TRBJ2-7, with D possibly being TRBD1 or TRBD2 (6 bases each). There are 13 residues in the CDR3. CDR1 and CDR2 (germline): SGHRS, YFSETQ. Trimming cost V 2 bases and J 5 bases, with 11 bases left between them. The DNA for the CDR3 is TGCGCCAGCAGCTTAGGGGGGTTGGACGAGCAGTACTTC. Translating gives CASSLGGLDEQYF. Together with reference TRBV5-1 and TRBJ2-7, the CDR3 gives the full variable domain: KAGVTQTPRYLIKTRGQQVTLSCSPISGHRSVSWYQQTPGQGLQFLFEYFSETQRNKGNFPGRFSGRQFSNSRSEMNVSTLELGDSALYLCASSLGGLDEQYFGPGTRLTVT.

This clone was recorded a few times. The chain is built from TRBV7-2 and TRBJ2-5, with D maybe TRBD2 (6 bases). Germline V gene sequence: CDR1 SGHTA, CDR2 FQGNSA. Trimming shortened V by 1 base and J by 5 bases, and 14 bases separated the two germline ends. The CDR3 is made up of 15 amino acids. CDR3 residues: CASSLGSGVRETQYF. CDR3 sequence (DNA): TGTGCCAGCAGCTTAGGTTCGGGGGTCCGGGAGACCCAGTACTTC. The whole variable domain, filled in from reference TRBV7-2 and TRBJ2-5, reads GAGVSQSPSNKVTEKGKDVELRCDPISGHTALYWYRQSLGQGLEFLIYFQGNSAPDKSGLPSDRFSAERTGGSVSTLTIQRTQQEDSAVYLCASSLGSGVRETQYFGPGTRLLVL.

The genes are TRBV11-2 and TRBJ2-5, with D possibly being TRBD1 (6 bases). CDR1 is SGHAT, CDR2 FQNNGV, per germline. The CDR3 runs to 17 residues. Trimming pared 0 bases from V and 5 bases from J, leaving 19 bases between. CDR3 bases: TGTGCCAGCAGCTTAGATCTTAATACAGGGATTGGGGAGACCCAGTACTTC. Protein sequence: CASSLDLNTGIGETQYF. The complete variable domain, with remaining parts taken from reference TRBV11-2 and TRBJ2-5, reads EAGVAQSPRYKIIEKRQSVAFWCNPISGHATLYWYQQILGQGPKLLIQFQNNGVVDDSQLPKDRFSAERLKGVDSTLKIQPAKLEDSAVYLCASSLDLNTGIGETQYFGPGTRLLVL.

V usage is TRBV30 and J usage is TRBJ1-1; 8 positions match TRBD1. Germline assignment: CDR1 GTSNPN and CDR2 SVGIG (reference sequence). This CDR3 comprises 15 residues. V dropped 3 bases and J dropped 6; count of bases not matched to a gene: 12. This chain's CDR3 is CAWRDFGQGDPEAFF. CDR3 nucleotide sequence: TGTGCCTGGAGAGATTTCGGACAGGGAGATCCTGAAGCTTTCTTT.

The V and J genes are TRBV30 and TRBJ2-1; 11 nucleotides agree with TRBD2. The CDR3 spans 15 residues. Trimming cost V 2 bases and J 3 bases; bases outside gene matches: 3. Germline CDR1 GTSNPN, CDR2 SVGIG (reference sequence). For the CDR3, the DNA is TGTGCCTGGAGTACTACTAGCGGGGGCTACAATGAGCAGTTCTTC. As protein: CAWSTTSGGYNEQFF.

The J gene is TRBJ2-5, the V gene TRBV6-1, with TRBD1 as a possible D gene (5 bases). The DNA end is more similar to TRBJ2-7, so the J call may be wrong. CDR3 length equals 14 residues. In germline, CDR1 is MNHNS, CDR2 SASEGT. DNA for the CDR3: TGTGCCAGCAGTGATCAGGGAAGCTCCTACGAGCAGTACTTC. Protein product: CASSDQGSSYEQYF.

This chain connects TRBV19 to TRBJ2-2; no clear D. The germline gives CDR1 LNHDA, CDR2 SQIVND (reference sequence). The CDR3 sequence is 14 residues long. The V gene lost 1 base and the J gene lost 5 bases, with 8 bases spanning the gap. The CDR3 protein is CASSIVVETGELFF. The CDR3 DNA follows: TGTGCCAGTAGTATAGTAGTCGAAACCGGGGAGCTGTTTTTT.

The V call is TRBV5-4, the J call TRBJ2-2; D uncertain. This CDR3 has 12 residues. Trimming pared 6 bases from V and 5 bases from J, leaving 8 bases between. Germline V CDR1 and CDR2: SGHNT, YYREEE (reference sequence). CDR3 in DNA: TGTGCCAGCACCTACCCGACCGGGGAGCTGTTTTTT. Protein sequence: CASTYPTGELFF.

The chain recombines TRBV7-9 with TRBJ1-2; D is ambiguous. The CDR3 has 15 residues. Trimming removed 5 bases from V and 0 bases from J, with 13 bases in between. CDR1 SEHNR and CDR2 FQNEAQ come from the germline V gene (reference sequence). The CDR3 region is CASSPSSFANYGYTF. The CDR3 DNA sequence: TGTGCCAGCAGCCCGTCCTCGTTCGCTAACTATGGCTACACCTTC.

The CDR3 is CASSVEGHYEQYF. CDR3 nucleotides: TGTGCCAGCAGTGTGGAGGGACACTACGAGCAGTACTTC. This sequence joins TRBV25-1 and TRBJ2-7; D is possibly TRBD1 or TRBD2 (6 bases each). From germline, CDR1 is MGHDK and CDR2 SYGVNS. The CDR3 has 13 residues. V gave up 4 bases and J gave up 3 bases, with 10 bases separating them.

V is TRBV21-1 and J is TRBJ2-4; the listed D gene, TRBD1, was not tested against the DNA. TRBV21-1 is shown as a pseudogene. The CDR3 totals 17 residues. This chain's CDR3 is CASSIRWGPIAKNIQYF. CDR3 nucleotides: TGTGCCAGCAGCATTCGGTGGGGGCCGATAGCCAAAAACATTCAGTACTTC.